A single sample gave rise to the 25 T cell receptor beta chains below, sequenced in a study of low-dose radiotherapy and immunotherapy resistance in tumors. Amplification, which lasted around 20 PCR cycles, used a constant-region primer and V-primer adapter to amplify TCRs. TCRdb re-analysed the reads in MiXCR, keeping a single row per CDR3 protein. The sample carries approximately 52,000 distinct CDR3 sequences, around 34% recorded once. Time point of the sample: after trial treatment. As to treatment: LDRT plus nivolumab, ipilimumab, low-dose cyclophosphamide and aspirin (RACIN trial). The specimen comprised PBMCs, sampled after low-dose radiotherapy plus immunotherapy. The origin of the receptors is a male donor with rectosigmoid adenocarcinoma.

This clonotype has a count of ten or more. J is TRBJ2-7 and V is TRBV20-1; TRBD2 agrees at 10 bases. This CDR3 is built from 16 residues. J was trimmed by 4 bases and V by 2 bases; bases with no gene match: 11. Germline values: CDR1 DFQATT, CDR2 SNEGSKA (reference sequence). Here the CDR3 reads CSARSSGGRATYEQYF. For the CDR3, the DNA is TGCAGTGCTAGATCTAGCGGGGGCCGGGCGACTTACGAGCAGTACTTC.

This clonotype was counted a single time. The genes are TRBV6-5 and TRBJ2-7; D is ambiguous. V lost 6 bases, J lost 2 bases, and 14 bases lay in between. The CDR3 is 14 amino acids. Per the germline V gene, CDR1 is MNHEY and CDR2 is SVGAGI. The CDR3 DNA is TGTGCCAGCAGCTCGGGCCGACCGCCCTACGAGCAGTACTTC. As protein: CASSSGRPPYEQYF.

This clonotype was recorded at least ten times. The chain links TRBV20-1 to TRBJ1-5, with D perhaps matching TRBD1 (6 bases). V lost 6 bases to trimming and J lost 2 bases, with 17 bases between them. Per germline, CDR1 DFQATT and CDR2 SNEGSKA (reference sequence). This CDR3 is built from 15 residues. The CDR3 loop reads CSALKGGGGNQPQHF. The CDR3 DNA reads TGCAGTGCCCTCAAGGGAGGGGGGGGCAATCAGCCCCAGCATTTT.

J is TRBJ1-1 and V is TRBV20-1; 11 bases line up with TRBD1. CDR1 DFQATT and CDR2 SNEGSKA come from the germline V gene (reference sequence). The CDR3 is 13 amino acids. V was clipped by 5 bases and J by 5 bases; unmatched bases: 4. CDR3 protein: CSAPGQGGTEAFF. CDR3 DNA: TGCAGTGCTCCGGGACAGGGGGGGACTGAAGCTTTCTTT.

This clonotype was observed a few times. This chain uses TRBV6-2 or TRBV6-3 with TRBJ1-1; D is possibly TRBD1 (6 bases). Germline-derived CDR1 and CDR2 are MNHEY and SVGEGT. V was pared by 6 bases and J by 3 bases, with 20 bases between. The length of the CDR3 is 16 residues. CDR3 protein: CASSYTGAAIDTEAFF. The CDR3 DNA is TGTGCCAGCAGCTATACGGGGGCCGCCATCGACACTGAAGCTTTCTTT.

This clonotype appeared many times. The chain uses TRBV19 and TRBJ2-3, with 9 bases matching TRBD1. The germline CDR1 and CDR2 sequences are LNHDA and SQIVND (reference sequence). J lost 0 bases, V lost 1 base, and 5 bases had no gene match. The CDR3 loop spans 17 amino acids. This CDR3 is CASSIGYRGRSTDTQYF. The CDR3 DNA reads TGTGCCAGTAGTATAGGCTACAGGGGGCGCAGCACAGATACGCAGTATTTT.

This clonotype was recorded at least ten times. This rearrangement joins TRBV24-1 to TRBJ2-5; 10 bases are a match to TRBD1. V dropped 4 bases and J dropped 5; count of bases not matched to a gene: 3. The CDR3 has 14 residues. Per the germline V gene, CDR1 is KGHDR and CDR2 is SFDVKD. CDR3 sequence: CATSEGQGTETQYF. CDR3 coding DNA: TGTGCCACCAGTGAGGGACAGGGGACGGAGACCCAGTACTTC.

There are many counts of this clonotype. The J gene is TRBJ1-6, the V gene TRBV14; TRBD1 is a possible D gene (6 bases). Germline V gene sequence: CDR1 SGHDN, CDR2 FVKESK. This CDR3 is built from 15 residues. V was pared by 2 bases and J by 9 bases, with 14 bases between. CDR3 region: CASSQTWGPISPLHF. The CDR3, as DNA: TGTGCCAGCAGCCAAACGTGGGGGCCAATTTCACCCCTCCACTTT.

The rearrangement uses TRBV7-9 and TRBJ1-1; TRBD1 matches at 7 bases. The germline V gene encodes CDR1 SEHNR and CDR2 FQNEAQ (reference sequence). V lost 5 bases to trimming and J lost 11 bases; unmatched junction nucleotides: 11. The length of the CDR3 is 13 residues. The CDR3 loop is CASSDPRGTPAFF. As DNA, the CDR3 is TGTGCCAGCAGCGATCCCAGGGGGACCCCGGCTTTCTTT.

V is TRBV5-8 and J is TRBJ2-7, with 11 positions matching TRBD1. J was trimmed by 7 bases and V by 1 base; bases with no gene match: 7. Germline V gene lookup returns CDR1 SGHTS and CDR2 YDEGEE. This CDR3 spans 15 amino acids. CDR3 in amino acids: CASSLRTGGRGEQYF. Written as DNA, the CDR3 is TGTGCCAGCAGCTTGAGGACAGGGGGCCGGGGGGAGCAGTACTTC. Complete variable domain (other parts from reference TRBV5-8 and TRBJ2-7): EAGVTQSPTHLIKTRGQQATLRCSPISGHTSVYWYQQALGLGLQFLLWYDEGEERNRGNFPPRFSGRQFPNYSSELNVNALELEDSALYLCASSLRTGGRGEQYFGPGTRLTVT.

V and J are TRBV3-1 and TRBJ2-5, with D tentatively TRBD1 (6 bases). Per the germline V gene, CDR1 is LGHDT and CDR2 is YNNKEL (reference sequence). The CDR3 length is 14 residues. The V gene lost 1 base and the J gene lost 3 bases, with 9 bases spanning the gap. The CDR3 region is CASSQVSGEETQYF. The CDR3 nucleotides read TGTGCCAGCAGCCAAGTGTCAGGGGAAGAGACCCAGTACTTC.

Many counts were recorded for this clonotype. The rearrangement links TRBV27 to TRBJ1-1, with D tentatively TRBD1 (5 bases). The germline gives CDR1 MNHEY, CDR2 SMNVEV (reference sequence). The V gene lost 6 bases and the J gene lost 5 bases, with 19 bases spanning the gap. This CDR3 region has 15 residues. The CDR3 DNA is TGTGCCAGCAGCCCTAGTCGCCAGGGCAAGACTGAAGCTTTCTTT. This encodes CASSPSRQGKTEAFF.

This CDR3 reads CSARYQGQQGPQHF. The CDR3 DNA follows: TGCAGTGCTAGGTATCAGGGGCAGCAGGGGCCCCAGCATTTT. The rearrangement uses TRBV20-1 and TRBJ1-5; a possible D gene is TRBD1 (6 bases). The CDR3 runs to 14 residues. The V and J ends lost 3 bases and 9 bases respectively, with 18 bases between them. Germline V gives CDR1 DFQATT, CDR2 SNEGSKA (reference sequence).

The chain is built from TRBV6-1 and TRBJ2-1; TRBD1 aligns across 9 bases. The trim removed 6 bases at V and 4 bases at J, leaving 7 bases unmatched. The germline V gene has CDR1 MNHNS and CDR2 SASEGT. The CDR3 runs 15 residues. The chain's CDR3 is CASRSWDRAYNEQFF. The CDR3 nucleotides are TGTGCCAGCAGAAGCTGGGACAGGGCTTACAATGAGCAGTTCTTC.

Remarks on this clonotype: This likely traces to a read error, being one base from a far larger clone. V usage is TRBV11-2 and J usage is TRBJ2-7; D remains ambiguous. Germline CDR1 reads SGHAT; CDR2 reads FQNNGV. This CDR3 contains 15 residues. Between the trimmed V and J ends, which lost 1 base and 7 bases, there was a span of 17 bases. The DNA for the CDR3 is TGTGCCAGCAGCTTAGTAGCAGTGTCCTACAATGAGCAGTACTTC. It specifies CASSLVAVSYNEQYF.

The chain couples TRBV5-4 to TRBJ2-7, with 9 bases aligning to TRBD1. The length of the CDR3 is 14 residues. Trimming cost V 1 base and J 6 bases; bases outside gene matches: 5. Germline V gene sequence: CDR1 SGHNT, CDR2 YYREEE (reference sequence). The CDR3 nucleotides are TGTGCCAGCAGCTTGCGGGACAGGGAAGGCGAGCAGTACTTC. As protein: CASSLRDREGEQYF.

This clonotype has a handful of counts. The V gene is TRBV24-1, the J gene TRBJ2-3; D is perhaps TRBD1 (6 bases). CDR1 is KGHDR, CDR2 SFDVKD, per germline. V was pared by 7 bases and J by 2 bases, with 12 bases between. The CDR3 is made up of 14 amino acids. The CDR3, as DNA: TGTGCCACCAGCGGACAGTCTGTCACAGATACGCAGTATTTT. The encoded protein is CATSGQSVTDTQYF.

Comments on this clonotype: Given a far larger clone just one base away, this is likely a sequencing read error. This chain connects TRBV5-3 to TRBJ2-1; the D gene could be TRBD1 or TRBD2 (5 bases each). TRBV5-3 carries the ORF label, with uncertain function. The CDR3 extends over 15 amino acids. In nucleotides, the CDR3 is TGTGCCAGCAGCTTCATCGGGACGACATACAATGAGCAGTTCTTC. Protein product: CASSFIGTTYNEQFF.

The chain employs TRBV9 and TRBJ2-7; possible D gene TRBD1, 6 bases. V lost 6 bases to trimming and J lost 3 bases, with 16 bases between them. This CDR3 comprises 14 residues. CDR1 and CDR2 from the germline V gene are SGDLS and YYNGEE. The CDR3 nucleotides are TGTGCCAGCACACGAGGCCTACAGGGCTACGAGCAGTACTTC. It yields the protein CASTRGLQGYEQYF.

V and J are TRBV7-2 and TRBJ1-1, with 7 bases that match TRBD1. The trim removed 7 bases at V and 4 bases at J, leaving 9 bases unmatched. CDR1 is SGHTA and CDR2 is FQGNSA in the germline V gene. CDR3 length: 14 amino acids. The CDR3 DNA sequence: TGTGCCAGCACCCAGGGGGGATTCTCCACTGAAGCTTTCTTT. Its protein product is CASTQGGFSTEAFF.

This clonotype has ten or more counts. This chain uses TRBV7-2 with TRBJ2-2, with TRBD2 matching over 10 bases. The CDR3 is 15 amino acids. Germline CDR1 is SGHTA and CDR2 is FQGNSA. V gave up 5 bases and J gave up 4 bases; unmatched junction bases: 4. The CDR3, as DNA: TGTGCCAGCAGCCCTCGGACTAGCGGCACCGGGGAGCTGTTTTTT. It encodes CASSPRTSGTGELFF.

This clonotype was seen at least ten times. CDR3 in amino acids: CASSPGAGNQPQHF. DNA for the CDR3: TGTGCCAGCTCACCGGGGGCGGGTAATCAGCCCCAGCATTTT. V is TRBV18 and J is TRBJ1-5; possibly TRBD1 for D (6 bases). The V end lost 3 bases, the J end lost 4 bases, and 10 bases lay between the germline ends. This CDR3 spans 14 amino acids. Germline CDR1 reads KGHSH; CDR2 reads LQKENI.

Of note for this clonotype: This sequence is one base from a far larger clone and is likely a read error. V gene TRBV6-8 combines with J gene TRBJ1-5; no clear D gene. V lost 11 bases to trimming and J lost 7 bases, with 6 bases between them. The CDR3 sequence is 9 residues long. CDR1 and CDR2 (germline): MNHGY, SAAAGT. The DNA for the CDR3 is TGTGCCCCGGGGCAGCCCCAGCATTTT. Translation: CAPGQPQHF.

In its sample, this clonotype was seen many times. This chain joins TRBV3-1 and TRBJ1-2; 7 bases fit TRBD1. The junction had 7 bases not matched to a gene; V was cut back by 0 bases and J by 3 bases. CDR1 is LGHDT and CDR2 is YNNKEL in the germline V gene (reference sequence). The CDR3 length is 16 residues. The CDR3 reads CASSQDSAGQDYGYTF. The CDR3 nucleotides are TGTGCCAGCAGCCAAGATTCCGCCGGACAGGACTATGGCTACACCTTC.

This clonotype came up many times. CDR3 region: CASSMTGWGETQYF. CDR3 DNA: TGTGCCAGCAGTATGACAGGGTGGGGAGAGACCCAGTACTTC. The chain joins TRBV27 to TRBJ2-5; 7 bases are a match to TRBD1. Germline V gene data show CDR1 as MNHEY and CDR2 as SMNVEV (reference sequence). This CDR3 comprises 14 residues. V was pared by 5 bases and J by 4 bases, with 7 bases of the junction left unmatched.